What follows describes a single T cell receptor (beta chain). The sample belongs to a study of blood T cell repertoires in COVID-19. Trimming shortened V by 5 bases and J by 1 base, and 11 bases separated the two germline ends. Germline CDR1 reads SGHVS; CDR2 reads FQNEAQ. The CDR3 covers 15 residues. Method: immunoSEQ multiplex PCR; TCRdb's copy keeps in-frame clones and lacks some. Among 350,000 to 450,000 clones, approximately 90% were seen once, and the ten largest hold 0.8% to 0.9%. Sequenced sample: PBMCs or T cells enriched from blood (not recorded which). This chain connects TRBV7-8 to TRBJ1-4; the D gene is possibly TRBD1 (6 bases). The source of this sequence is a woman aged 40 to 55 who had been exposed to COVID-19. The CDR3 DNA sequence: TGTGCCAGCAGCCCGCACAGGGAAACTAATGAAAAACTGTTTTTT. Residues: CASSPHRETNEKLFF.